This T cell receptor (beta chain) was captured in a study of metastatic and nonmetastatic thyroid tumors. All patients were untreated before thyroid surgery. TCRdb re-analyzed the PCR reads using MiXCR. The table lists roughly 20,000 clones, 30% to 40% of them singletons. This clone is judged medium-sized. This CDR3 contains 15 residues. Unmatched junction bases numbered 7, after V lost 8 bases and J lost 0 bases. The germline V gene encodes CDR1 KGHSH and CDR2 LQKENI. Sequencing was carried out using tumor tissue. V and J are TRBV18 and TRBJ1-3, with 7 bases lining up with TRBD1. This clonotype was obtained from a female donor with papillary thyroid cancer or a benign thyroid nodule (not recorded which). Some clones in this sample may be carry-over from other donors' samples. The CDR3 DNA reads TGTGCCAGCCAACAGACAGGGAGCTCTGGAAACACCATATATTTT. Encoded protein: CASQQTGSSGNTIYF.